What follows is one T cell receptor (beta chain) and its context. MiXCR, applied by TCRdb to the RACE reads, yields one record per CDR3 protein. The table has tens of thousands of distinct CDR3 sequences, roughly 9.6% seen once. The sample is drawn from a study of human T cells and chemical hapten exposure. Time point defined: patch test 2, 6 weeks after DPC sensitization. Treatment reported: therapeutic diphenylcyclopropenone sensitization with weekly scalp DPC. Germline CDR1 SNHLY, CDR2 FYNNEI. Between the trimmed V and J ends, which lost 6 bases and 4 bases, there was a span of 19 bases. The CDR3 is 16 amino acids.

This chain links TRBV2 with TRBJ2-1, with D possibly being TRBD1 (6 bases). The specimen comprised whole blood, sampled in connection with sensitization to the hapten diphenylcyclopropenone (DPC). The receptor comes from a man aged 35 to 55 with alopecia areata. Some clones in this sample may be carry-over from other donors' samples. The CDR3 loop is CASRTSWAGEYNEQFF. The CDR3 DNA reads TGTGCCAGCAGAACCTCGTGGGCAGGGGAGTACAATGAGCAGTTCTTC.